This T cell receptor beta chain stems from a study of blood T cells in healthy people across ages. It was with a sample-barcoded 5' primer and a J-beta primer mix that a second PCR of roughly 7 to 12 cycles was run. A single record per CDR3 protein comes from TCRdb applying MiXCR to the 5' RACE reads. The sample records around 850,000 distinct CDR3 sequences, about 36% being singletons. Germline V CDR1 and CDR2: SGHRS, YFSETQ. The CDR3 extends over 18 amino acids. V was trimmed by 2 bases and J by 0 bases, leaving 15 bases between them. This clonotype was counted between two and nine times. The TCR comes from a man between 18 and 29 years old in good health. Source material: blood. V and J are TRBV5-1 and TRBJ2-6; D unresolved. In DNA form, the CDR3 reads TGCGCCAGCAGCTTCCAATTTCCTCGGCACTCTGGGGCCAACGTCCTGACTTTC. Translation: CASSFQFPRHSGANVLTF.